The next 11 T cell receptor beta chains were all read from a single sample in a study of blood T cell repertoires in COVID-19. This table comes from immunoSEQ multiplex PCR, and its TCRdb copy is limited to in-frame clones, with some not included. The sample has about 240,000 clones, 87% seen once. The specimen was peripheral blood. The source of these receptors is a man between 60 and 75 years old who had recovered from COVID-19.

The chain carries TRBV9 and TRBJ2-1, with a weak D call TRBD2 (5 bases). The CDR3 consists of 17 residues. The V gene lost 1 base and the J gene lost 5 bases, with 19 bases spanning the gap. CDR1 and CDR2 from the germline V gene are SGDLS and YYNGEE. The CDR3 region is CASSVPVQKGENNEQFF. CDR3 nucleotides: TGTGCCAGCAGCGTACCAGTCCAAAAGGGAGAGAACAATGAGCAGTTCTTC.

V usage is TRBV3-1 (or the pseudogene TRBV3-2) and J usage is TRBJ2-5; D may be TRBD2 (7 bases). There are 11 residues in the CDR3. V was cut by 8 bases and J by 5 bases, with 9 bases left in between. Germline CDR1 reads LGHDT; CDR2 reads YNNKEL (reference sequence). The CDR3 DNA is TGTGCCAGCGGGGGGGCGGAGACCCAGTACTTC. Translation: CASGGAETQYF.

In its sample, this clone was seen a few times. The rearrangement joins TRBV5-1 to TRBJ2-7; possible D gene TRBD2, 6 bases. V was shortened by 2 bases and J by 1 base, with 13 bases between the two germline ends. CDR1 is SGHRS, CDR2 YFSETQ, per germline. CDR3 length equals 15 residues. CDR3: CASSFWTNDSYEQYV. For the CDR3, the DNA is TGCGCCAGCAGCTTTTGGACTAATGATTCCTACGAGCAGTACGTC.

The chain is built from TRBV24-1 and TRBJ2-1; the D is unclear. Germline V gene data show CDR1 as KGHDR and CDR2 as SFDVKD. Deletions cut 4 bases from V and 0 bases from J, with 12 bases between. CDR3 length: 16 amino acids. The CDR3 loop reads CATSELSPSSYNEQFF. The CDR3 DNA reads TGTGCCACCAGTGAGTTGAGCCCGAGCTCCTACAATGAGCAGTTCTTC.

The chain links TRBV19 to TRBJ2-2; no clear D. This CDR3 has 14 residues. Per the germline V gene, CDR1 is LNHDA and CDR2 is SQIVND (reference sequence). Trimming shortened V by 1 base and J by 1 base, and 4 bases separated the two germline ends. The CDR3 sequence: CASSIAVNTGELFF. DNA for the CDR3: TGTGCCAGTAGTATAGCAGTGAACACCGGGGAGCTGTTTTTT.

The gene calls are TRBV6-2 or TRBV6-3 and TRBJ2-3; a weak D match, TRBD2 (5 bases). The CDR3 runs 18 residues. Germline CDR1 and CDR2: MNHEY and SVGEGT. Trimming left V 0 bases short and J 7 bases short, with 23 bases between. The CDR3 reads CASSYSRVFGQDANTQYF. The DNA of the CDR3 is TGTGCCAGCAGTTACTCGAGGGTATTCGGGCAGGATGCAAATACGCAGTATTTT.

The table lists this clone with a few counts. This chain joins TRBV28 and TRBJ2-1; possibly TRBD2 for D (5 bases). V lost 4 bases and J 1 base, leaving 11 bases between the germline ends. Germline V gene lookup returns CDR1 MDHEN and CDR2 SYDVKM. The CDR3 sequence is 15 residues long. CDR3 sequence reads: CASSSYGESYNEQFF. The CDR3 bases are TGTGCCAGCAGTTCCTACGGGGAGTCCTACAATGAGCAGTTCTTC. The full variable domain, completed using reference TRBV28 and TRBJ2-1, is DVKVTQSSRYLVKRTGEKVFLECVQDMDHENMFWYRQDPGLGLRLIYFSYDVKMKEKGDIPEGYSVSREKKERFSLILESASTNQTSMYLCASSSYGESYNEQFFGPGTRLTVL.

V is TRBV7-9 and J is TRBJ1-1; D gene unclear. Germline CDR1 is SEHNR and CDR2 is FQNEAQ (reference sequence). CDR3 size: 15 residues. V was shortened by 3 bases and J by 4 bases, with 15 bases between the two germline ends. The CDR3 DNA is TGTGCCAGCAGCTTTCTAACGGGGAGCGGCACTGAAGCTTTCTTT. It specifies CASSFLTGSGTEAFF.

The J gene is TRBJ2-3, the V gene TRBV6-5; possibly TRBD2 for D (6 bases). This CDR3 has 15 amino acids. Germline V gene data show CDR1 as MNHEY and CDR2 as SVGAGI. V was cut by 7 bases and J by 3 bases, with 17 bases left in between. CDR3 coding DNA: TGTGCCAGCATCACACCGGGAGAGGTGACAGATACGCAGTATTTT. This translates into CASITPGEVTDTQYF.

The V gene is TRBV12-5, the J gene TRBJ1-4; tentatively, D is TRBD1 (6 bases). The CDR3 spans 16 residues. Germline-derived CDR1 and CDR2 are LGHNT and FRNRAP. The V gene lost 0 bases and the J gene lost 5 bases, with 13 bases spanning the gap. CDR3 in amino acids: CASGLVPGQLNEKLFF. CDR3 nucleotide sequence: TGTGCTAGTGGTTTGGTACCCGGACAGCTAAATGAAAAACTGTTTTTT.

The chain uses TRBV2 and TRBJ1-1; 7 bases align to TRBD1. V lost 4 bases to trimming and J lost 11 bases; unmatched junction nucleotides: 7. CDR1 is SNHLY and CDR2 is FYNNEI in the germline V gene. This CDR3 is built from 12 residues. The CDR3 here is CASSGQGDQAFF. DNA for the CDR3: TGTGCCAGCAGTGGACAGGGTGATCAGGCTTTCTTT.